These 26 T cell receptor beta chains came from one sample sequenced in a study of cytomegalovirus exposure and HLA in healthy donors. The PCR made use of 60 Vbeta and 13 Jbeta primers. Here immunoSEQ multiplex PCR was the method, and the copy in TCRdb shows in-frame clones only, minus some. This sample has around 150,000 clones, with about 70% found just once. The sample comprised PBMCs. Receptors originate from a woman aged 18-35 years in good health and CMV-seropositive.

V usage is TRBV5-4 and J usage is TRBJ2-2; D is ambiguous. The CDR3 contains 15 residues. The germline CDR1 and CDR2 sequences are SGHNT and YYREEE (reference sequence). V lost 4 bases and J 0 bases, leaving 10 bases between the germline ends. CDR3: CASSLRQANTGELFF. DNA for the CDR3: TGTGCCAGCAGCCTTAGACAAGCGAACACCGGGGAGCTGTTTTTT.

This clone occurred a few times. The chain employs TRBV15 and TRBJ1-1; D is undetermined. The germline gives CDR1 LNHNV, CDR2 YYDKDF (reference sequence). The CDR3 is 16 amino acids. V lost 3 bases and J lost 1, with 15 bases in between. The CDR3 here is CATSSTLPEWNTEAFF. CDR3 in DNA: TGTGCCACCAGCAGTACTCTTCCGGAGTGGAACACTGAAGCTTTCTTT.

The gene calls are TRBV5-4 and TRBJ1-2; 7 nucleotides align to TRBD1. This CDR3 contains 16 residues. V lost 0 bases and J lost 4; bases outside the gene matches: 9. Germline V CDR1 and CDR2: SGHNT, YYREEE (reference sequence). The CDR3 is CASSLGQGDLAYGYTF. The CDR3 DNA reads TGTGCCAGCAGCTTGGGACAGGGTGATCTGGCCTATGGCTACACCTTC.

The CDR3 DNA reads TGTGCCACCAGAGGGACTAGCCAGCAGAGGCAGTACTTC. Protein product: CATRGTSQQRQYF. J is TRBJ2-7 and V is TRBV15; TRBD2 agrees at 9 bases. With 6 bases clipped from V and 9 bases from J, the junction kept 9 bases outside the gene matches. Germline CDR1 and CDR2: LNHNV and YYDKDF (reference sequence). The CDR3 length is 13 residues. Combining the CDR3 with reference TRBV15 and TRBJ2-7 gives the whole variable domain DAMVIQNPRYQVTQFGKPVTLSCSQTLNHNVMYWYQQKSSQAPKLLFHYYDKDFNNEADTPDNFQSRRPNTSFCFLDIRSPGLGDTAMYLCATRGTSQQRQYFGPGTRLTVT.

DNA of the CDR3: TGTGCCAGCAGTTTATCCACCGTTCCTAGCTCCTATAATTCACCCCTCCACTTT. Translated: CASSLSTVPSSYNSPLHF. The chain combines TRBV27 with TRBJ1-6; D is unclear. This CDR3 has 18 amino acids. With 0 bases removed from V and 0 bases from J, the gap between germline ends came to 12 bases. Germline V lookup: CDR1 MNHEY, CDR2 SMNVEV (reference sequence).

This clone was seen a few times. The rearrangement links TRBV5-1 to TRBJ2-1; 10 bases match TRBD2. CDR1 is SGHRS and CDR2 is YFSETQ in the germline V gene. The CDR3 is 15 amino acids. V lost 0 bases, J lost 6 bases, and 3 bases stayed unmatched. The CDR3 loop reads CASSLVAGGGNEQFF. The CDR3 DNA follows: TGCGCCAGCAGCTTGGTAGCGGGGGGTGGCAATGAGCAGTTCTTC.

This clone occurred a few times. The chain has TRBV5-5 and TRBJ1-1; 8 nucleotides agree with TRBD1. V lost 4 bases and J lost 4; bases outside the gene matches: 9. This CDR3 comprises 15 residues. Germline V gene data show CDR1 as SGHKS and CDR2 as YYEKEE (reference sequence). The CDR3, as DNA: TGTGCCAGCAGCACCGGACAGGGCGGGGGCACTGAAGCTTTCTTT. It codes for CASSTGQGGGTEAFF.

The chain couples TRBV4-2 to TRBJ2-3; D unresolved. Germline V gives CDR1 LGHNA, CDR2 YNFKEQ. The CDR3 contains 17 residues. V dropped 4 bases and J dropped 1 base, with 18 bases sitting between them. The CDR3 bases are TGTGCCAGCAGCCCGCTGGGCCTCACTCCCCGCACAGATACGCAGTATTTT. Its translation is CASSPLGLTPRTDTQYF.

V gene TRBV9 combines with J gene TRBJ2-7; 7 bases fit TRBD1. With V trimmed by 1 base and J by 5 bases, 3 bases remained unmatched. Germline V gene data show CDR1 as SGDLS and CDR2 as YYNGEE. The CDR3 sequence is 13 residues long. The CDR3 sequence is CASSVRQGDEQYF. The CDR3 nucleotides read TGTGCCAGCAGCGTAAGACAGGGCGACGAGCAGTACTTC.

The J gene is TRBJ1-1, the V gene TRBV2; D might be TRBD1 (6 bases). Trimming pared 6 bases from V and 1 base from J, leaving 9 bases between. Germline V CDR1 and CDR2: SNHLY, FYNNEI. The CDR3 runs 13 residues. CDR3 nucleotide sequence: TGTGCCAGCAGACAGGACAGGAACACTGAAGCTTTCTTT. Its translation is CASRQDRNTEAFF.

The chain combines TRBV28 with TRBJ2-1; D is unresolved. V was trimmed by 5 bases and J by 10 bases, leaving 9 bases between them. The germline CDR1 and CDR2 sequences are MDHEN and SYDVKM. The CDR3 consists of 11 residues. CDR3 protein: CASSQRSEQFF. The CDR3 DNA sequence: TGTGCCAGCAGTCAACGAAGCGAGCAGTTCTTC. Full variable domain (outside the CDR3, taken from reference TRBV28 and TRBJ2-1): DVKVTQSSRYLVKRTGEKVFLECVQDMDHENMFWYRQDPGLGLRLIYFSYDVKMKEKGDIPEGYSVSREKKERFSLILESASTNQTSMYLCASSQRSEQFFGPGTRLTVL.

Comments on this clone: A junction end diverges from the germline sequence, so it may reflect a read error. The same CDR3 can be traced to other DNA sequences in this sample. The chain links TRBV2 to TRBJ2-3; the match to TRBD2 covers 11 bases. This CDR3 is built from 16 residues. CDR1 SNHLY and CDR2 FYNNEI come from the germline V gene. DNA of the CDR3: TGTGCTAGCAGCGGAGGACTAGCGGGTTACACAGATACGCAGTATTTT. It translates to CASSGGLAGYTDTQYF.

The table lists this clone with a count of one. The CDR3: CASSPETSGEETQYF. The CDR3 nucleotides read TGTGCCAGCAGCCCGGAAACTAGCGGGGAGGAGACCCAGTACTTC. V usage is TRBV11-1 and J usage is TRBJ2-5; 10 bases fit TRBD2. V trimming: 5 bases; J trimming: 5 bases; junction bases outside the gene matches: 8. The V gene's germline CDR1 is SGHAT and CDR2 FQDESV (reference sequence). The CDR3 runs 15 residues.

The J gene is TRBJ1-1, the V gene TRBV9; D gene unclear. The length of the CDR3 is 13 residues. CDR1 SGDLS and CDR2 YYNGEE come from the germline V gene. Between the trimmed V and J ends, which lost 4 bases and 0 bases, there was a span of 7 bases. The CDR3 region is CASSLSLNTEAFF. CDR3 DNA: TGTGCCAGCAGCCTATCCTTGAACACTGAAGCTTTCTTT.

There are a few counts of this clone. The rearrangement joins TRBV6-1 to TRBJ1-2, with D tentatively TRBD1 (5 bases). The V end lost 1 base, the J end lost 7 bases, and 10 bases lay between the germline ends. CDR3 length: 13 amino acids. CDR1 MNHNS and CDR2 SASEGT come from the germline V gene. As DNA, the CDR3 is TGTGCCAGCAGTGAAGGGCGTGGGGCTGGCTACACCTTC. It yields the protein CASSEGRGAGYTF.

The chain links TRBV6-6 to TRBJ2-5, with 7 bases fitting TRBD2. CDR1 is MNHNY, CDR2 SVGAGI, per germline (reference sequence). CDR3 length: 12 residues. The CDR3 reads CGATAGLETQYF. The CDR3 DNA follows: TGTGGTGCGACAGCGGGGCTGGAGACCCAGTACTTC.

The chain uses TRBV11-2 and TRBJ2-7, with a possible D match to TRBD2 (7 bases). Looked up from germline, CDR1 is SGHAT and CDR2 is FQNNGV. The V end lost 5 bases, the J end lost 4 bases, and 12 bases lay between the germline ends. The CDR3 runs 13 residues. Written as DNA, the CDR3 is TGTGCCAGCAGCACGGGGGGCTCGTACGAGCAGTACTTC. Translation: CASSTGGSYEQYF.

The chain couples TRBV28 to TRBJ2-2; weak D call: TRBD1 (5 bases). This CDR3 has 16 amino acids. The V gene's germline CDR1 is MDHEN and CDR2 SYDVKM. Trimming cost V 4 bases and J 1 base, with 13 bases left between them. The CDR3 sequence: CASSSLLTENTGELFF. The CDR3 DNA is TGTGCCAGCAGTTCCCTCTTGACAGAGAACACCGGGGAGCTGTTTTTT.

This clone was picked up a small number of times. The V and J genes are TRBV29-1 and TRBJ1-3; D may be TRBD1 (5 bases). The CDR3 extends over 13 amino acids. The V and J ends lost 3 bases and 3 bases respectively, with 9 bases between them. Per the germline V gene, CDR1 is SQVTM and CDR2 is ANQGSEA. The DNA for the CDR3 is TGCAGCGTTGATCCGGGGGGTGGAAACACCATATATTTT. Translated: CSVDPGGGNTIYF.

The rearrangement joins TRBV7-2 to TRBJ2-7; the match to TRBD2 covers 11 bases. The germline gives CDR1 SGHTA, CDR2 FQGNSA. Trimming cost V 5 bases and J 2 bases; bases outside gene matches: 8. The CDR3 is 16 amino acids. The CDR3 DNA reads TGTGCCAGCAGCCCAACTCCACTAGCGGGAGCCTACGAGCAGTACTTC. Its translation: CASSPTPLAGAYEQYF.

The gene calls are TRBV18 and TRBJ1-2; 7 nucleotides agree with TRBD1. The ends lost 2 bases at V and 7 bases at J; junction bases unmatched: 4. The CDR3 is 13 residues long. Germline V gene sequence: CDR1 KGHSH, CDR2 LQKENI. CDR3 sequence: CASSPDRAAGYTF. The DNA for the CDR3 is TGTGCCAGCTCACCAGACAGGGCTGCTGGCTACACCTTC.

This chain links TRBV5-1 with TRBJ2-7; 9 nucleotides agree with TRBD2. The CDR3 covers 16 residues. Germline V gives CDR1 SGHRS, CDR2 YFSETQ. J gave up 0 bases and V 5 bases, and 9 bases lay outside the gene matches. CDR3 sequence (DNA): TGCGCCAGCAGACTCATAGCGGGGGCGAGCTCCTACGAGCAGTACTTC. This sequence encodes CASRLIAGASSYEQYF.

The rearrangement joins TRBV20-1 to TRBJ2-1; D gene uncertain. CDR1 DFQATT and CDR2 SNEGSKA come from the germline V gene (reference sequence). This CDR3 has 11 amino acids. Trimming took 3 bases from V and 5 from J, leaving 5 bases between them. The CDR3 nucleotides are TGCAGTGCTAGCGAGGACAATGAGCAGTTCTTC. Encoded protein: CSASEDNEQFF.

This clone was picked up a small number of times. One junction end disagrees with the germline gene, perhaps due to a read error. The chain employs TRBV4-3 and TRBJ1-2; a possible D gene is TRBD1 (6 bases). The CDR3 is 12 residues long. Germline V CDR1 and CDR2: LGHNA, YSLEER. The CDR3, as DNA: TGCGCCAGCACAGGGGTAGGGTATGTCTACACCTTC. Translating gives CASTGVGYVYTF.

A note on this clone: Distinct nucleotide sequences in the sample also encode this CDR3. This chain joins TRBV5-1 and TRBJ2-2, with D perhaps TRBD2 (5 bases). The V end lost 1 base, the J end lost 0 bases, and 7 bases lay between the germline ends. The germline gives CDR1 SGHRS, CDR2 YFSETQ. CDR3 length: 15 amino acids. Here the CDR3 reads CASSLSGSNTGELFF. As DNA, the CDR3 is TGCGCCAGCAGCTTGAGCGGTTCGAACACCGGGGAGCTGTTTTTT.

This clone has a handful of counts. The V call is TRBV19, the J call TRBJ2-1; D might be TRBD2 (6 bases). The CDR3 runs to 15 residues. Germline V gene lookup returns CDR1 LNHDA and CDR2 SQIVND (reference sequence). Trimming took 3 bases from V and 8 from J, leaving 17 bases between them. In nucleotides, the CDR3 is TGTGCCAGTAGTATCCGGGGAGGCCCCCTCGATGAGCAGTTCTTC. This encodes CASSIRGGPLDEQFF.